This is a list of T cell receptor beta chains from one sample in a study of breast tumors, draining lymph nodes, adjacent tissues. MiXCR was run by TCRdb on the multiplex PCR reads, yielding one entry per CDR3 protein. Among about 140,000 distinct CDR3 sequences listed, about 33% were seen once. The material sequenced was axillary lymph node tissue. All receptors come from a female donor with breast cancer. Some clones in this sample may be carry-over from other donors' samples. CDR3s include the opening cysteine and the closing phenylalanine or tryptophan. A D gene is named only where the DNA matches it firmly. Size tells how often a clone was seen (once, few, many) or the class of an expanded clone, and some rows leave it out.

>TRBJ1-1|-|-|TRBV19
TGTGCCAGTAGTATTACTTCCGGGGGCGTTGAAGCTTTCTTT
CASSITSGGVEAFF
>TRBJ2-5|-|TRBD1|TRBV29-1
TGCAGCGTTGAAGATGCGGCGATCCGACAGGGGGCCGGGCAAGAGACCCAGTACTTC
CSVEDAAIRQGAGQETQYF
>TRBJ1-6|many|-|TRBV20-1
TGCAGTGCTAGTCCCAGGGGAGGGGATTCACCCCTCCACTTT
CSASPRGGDSPLHF
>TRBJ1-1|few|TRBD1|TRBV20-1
TGCAGTGCTAGAGACCTCTCGACAGGGGACGGAGCTTTCTTT
CSARDLSTGDGAFF
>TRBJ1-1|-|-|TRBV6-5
TGTGCCAGCAGGCCCGGGACAAGGAACACTGAAGCTTTCTTT
CASRPGTRNTEAFF
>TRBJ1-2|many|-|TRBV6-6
TGTGCCAGCAGTCCCCCCGGTGTGTATTACTTGGGCTACACCTTC
CASSPPGVYYLGYTF
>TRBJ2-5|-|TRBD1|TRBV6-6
TGTGCCAGCAGTCACCGGACAGGGACTCGAGAGACCCAGTACTTC
CASSHRTGTRETQYF
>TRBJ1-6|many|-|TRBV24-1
TGTGCCACCGTATGCCTGCAGGGTTCCCAAGCACTCTATAATTCACCCCTCCACTTT
CATVCLQGSQALYNSPLHF
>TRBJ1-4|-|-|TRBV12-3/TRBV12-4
TGTGCCAGCAGTTTGGGGATATATGCGGAGACTAATGAAAAACTGTTTTTT
CASSLGIYAETNEKLFF
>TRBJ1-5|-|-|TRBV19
TGTGCCAGTACCCAAGGGGGTAATCAGCCCCAGCATTTT
CASTQGGNQPQHF
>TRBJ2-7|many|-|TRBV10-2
TGCGCCAGCAGGGACAACCCCTACGAGCAGTACTTC
CASRDNPYEQYF
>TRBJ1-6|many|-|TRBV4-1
TGCGCCAGCAGCCAAGACGTCAGGGGTGACAATTCACCCCTCCACTTT
CASSQDVRGDNSPLHF
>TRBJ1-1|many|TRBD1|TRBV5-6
TGTGCCAGCAGCCCAGGGACAGTCAGGACTGAAGCTTTCTTT
CASSPGTVRTEAFF
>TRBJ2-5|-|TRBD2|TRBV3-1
TGTGCCAGCTCACCACCTTCGGGGGGGACCCAGTACTTC
CASSPPSGGTQYF
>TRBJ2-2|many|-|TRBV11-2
TGTGCCAGCAGCCAGGAGAGAGCCGGGGAGCTGTTTTTT
CASSQERAGELFF
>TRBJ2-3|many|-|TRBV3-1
TGTGCCAGCAGCCAGTCGTGGAGCACTTCGGATACGCAGTATTTT
CASSQSWSTSDTQYF
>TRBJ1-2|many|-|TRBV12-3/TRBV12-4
TGTGCCAGCCGTTGGGCAGGGAATAACTATGGCTACACCTTC
CASRWAGNNYGYTF
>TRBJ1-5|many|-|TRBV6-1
TGTGCCAGCAGTGAGCGAGACAGACATCAGCCCCAGCATTTT
CASSERDRHQPQHF
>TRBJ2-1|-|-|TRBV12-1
TGTGCCAGCAGCTGCTACGAGCCATACAATGAGCAGTTCTTC
CASSCYEPYNEQFF
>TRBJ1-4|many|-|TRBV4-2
TGTGCCAGCAGCCAAGAGTTATGGGGGCCAGCGGACAGTAATGAAAAACTGTTTTTT
CASSQELWGPADSNEKLFF
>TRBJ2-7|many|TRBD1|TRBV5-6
TGTGCCAGCAGCCTAGGACAGGGGGCCTACGAGCAGTACTTC
CASSLGQGAYEQYF
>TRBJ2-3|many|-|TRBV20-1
TGCAGTGAATCGGGGGCTAGCACAGATACGCAGTATTTT
CSESGASTDTQYF
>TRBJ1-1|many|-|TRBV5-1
TGCGCCAGCAGCTTTGGGACGGTGAACACTGAAGCTTTCTTT
CASSFGTVNTEAFF
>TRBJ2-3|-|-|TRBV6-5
TGTGCCACCAGCTTCTTGACCACAGATACGCAGTATTTT
CATSFLTTDTQYF
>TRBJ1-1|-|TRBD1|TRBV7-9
TGTGCCAGCAGCGGACAGGGGGGAGCTTTCTTT
CASSGQGGAFF
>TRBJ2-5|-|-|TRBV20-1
TGCAGTGCTTCCGGTCCGCAAGAGCCCCAGTACTTC
CSASGPQEPQYF
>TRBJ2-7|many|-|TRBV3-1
TGTGCCAGCAGTAGACTCTACGAGCAGTACTTC
CASSRLYEQYF
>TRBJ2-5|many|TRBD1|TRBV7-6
TGTGCCAACACGGGACAGGTTGTGGAGACCCAGTACTTC
CANTGQVVETQYF
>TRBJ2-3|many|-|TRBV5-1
TGCGCCAGCAGCTTGGACGGGACCACGGATACGCAGTATTTT
CASSLDGTTDTQYF
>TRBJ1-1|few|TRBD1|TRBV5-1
TGCGCCAGCAGTTGGGACAGTAACACTGAAGCTTTCTTT
CASSWDSNTEAFF
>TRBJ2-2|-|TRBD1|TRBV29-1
TGCAGCTTACAGGGGTCAGGGGAGCTGTTTTTT
CSLQGSGELFF
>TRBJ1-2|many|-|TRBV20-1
TGCAGTGCCAGAAGTGACTCAGCGGGCTATGGCTACACCTTC
CSARSDSAGYGYTF
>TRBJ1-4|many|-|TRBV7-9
TGTGCCAGCAGCCTAATCCGGACTAATGAAAAACTGTTTTTT
CASSLIRTNEKLFF
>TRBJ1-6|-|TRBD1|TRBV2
TGTGGAGGCCAGGACAGGGGAAATTCGCCCCTCCACTTT
CGGQDRGNSPLHF
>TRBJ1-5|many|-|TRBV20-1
TGCAGTGCTCCGGAGCGGGGGGGAAATCAGCCCCAGCATTTT
CSAPERGGNQPQHF
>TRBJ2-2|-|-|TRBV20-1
TGCAGTGCTAGCGGAATCCTGACAGGGGAGCTGTTTTTT
CSASGILTGELFF
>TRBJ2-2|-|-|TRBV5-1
TGCGCCAGCAGCTCGGGGGAGACCGGGGAGCTGTTTTTT
CASSSGETGELFF
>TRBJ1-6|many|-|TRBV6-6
TGTGCCAGCAGCCCGACGGGGAAAAATTCACCCCTCCACTTT
CASSPTGKNSPLHF
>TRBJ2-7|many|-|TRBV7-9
TGTGCCAGCAGCTTAACCGGGTCAGCACCCGAGCAGTACTTC
CASSLTGSAPEQYF
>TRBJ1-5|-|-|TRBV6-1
TGTGCCAGCAGTGAGTGGGGCCACAATCAGCCCCAGCATTTT
CASSEWGHNQPQHF
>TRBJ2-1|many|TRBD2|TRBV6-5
TGTGCCAGCAGTTCCCCCGGGACTAGCATATACAATGAGCAGTTCTTC
CASSSPGTSIYNEQFF
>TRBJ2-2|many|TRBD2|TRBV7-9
TGTGCCAGCAGCTTAGTTTACCAGCGGGGGGTCACCGGGGAGCTGTTTTTT
CASSLVYQRGVTGELFF
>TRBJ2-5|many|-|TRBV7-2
TGTGCCAGCAGCTTTGACTGGAGCGAGACCCAGTACTTC
CASSFDWSETQYF
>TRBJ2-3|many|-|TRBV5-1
TGCGCCAGCAGCGCCCCGGGCAGCACAGATACGCAGTATTTT
CASSAPGSTDTQYF
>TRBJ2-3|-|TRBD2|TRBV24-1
TGTGCCTCCGTTAGGAGCGGGGGGGCGAATGAGCAGTATTTT
CASVRSGGANEQYF